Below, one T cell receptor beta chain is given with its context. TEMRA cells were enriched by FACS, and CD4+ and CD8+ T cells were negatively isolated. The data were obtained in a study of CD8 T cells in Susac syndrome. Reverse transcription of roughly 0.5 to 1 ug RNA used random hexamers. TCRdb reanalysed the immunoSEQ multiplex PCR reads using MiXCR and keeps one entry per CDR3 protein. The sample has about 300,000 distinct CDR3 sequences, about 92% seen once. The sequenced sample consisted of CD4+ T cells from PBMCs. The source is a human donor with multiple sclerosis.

The CDR3 bases are TGTGCCAGCTCACTCCTCGGGAGCTACGAGCAGTACTTC. Translated, it gives CASSLLGSYEQYF. The V call is TRBV18, the J call TRBJ2-7; maybe TRBD2 (6 bases). V was shortened by 4 bases and J by 3 bases, with 10 bases between the two germline ends. The CDR3 spans 13 residues. Germline V gives CDR1 KGHSH, CDR2 LQKENI.